The 19 T cell receptor beta chains given below trace back to one sample, sequenced in a study of early T cells in non-severe SARS-CoV-2 infection. MiXCR, applied by TCRdb to the 5' RACE reads, yields one record per CDR3 protein. The sample records around 58,000 distinct CDR3 sequences, about 15% being singletons. This specimen consisted of whole blood, obtained at baseline. These receptors were taken from an adult who was a healthcare worker with PCR-confirmed SARS-CoV-2 infection or an uninfected control (not recorded which).

This clonotype showed up many times. V is TRBV2 and J is TRBJ1-5, with a tentative D call TRBD1 (6 bases). Germline lookup yields CDR1 SNHLY and CDR2 FYNNEI. Trimming took 6 bases from V and 6 from J, leaving 15 bases between them. This CDR3 has 14 amino acids. The chain's CDR3 is CASRERTVSQPQHF. The CDR3, as DNA: TGTGCCAGCAGGGAACGGACAGTCAGTCAGCCCCAGCATTTT.

This clonotype was recorded many times. V gene TRBV20-1 combines with J gene TRBJ2-7, with D possibly matching TRBD2 (5 bases). The ends were cut back, 0 bases at V and 3 bases at J, with 15 bases in the middle. The CDR3 is 15 amino acids. Germline V gives CDR1 DFQATT, CDR2 SNEGSKA (reference sequence). The CDR3 nucleotides read TGCAGTGCTAGAGATAAGGGCAGTGACTACTACGAGCAGTACTTC. Protein sequence: CSARDKGSDYYEQYF.

This clonotype was counted ten times or more. V and J are TRBV20-1 and TRBJ1-4, with a possible D match to TRBD1 (5 bases). V dropped 5 bases and J dropped 10 bases, with 23 bases sitting between them. This CDR3 has 15 amino acids. The germline CDR1 and CDR2 sequences are DFQATT and SNEGSKA (reference sequence). For the CDR3, the DNA is TGCAGTGCTCCCCTATCGACGGTACGAGGGGCAAAACTGTTTTTT. Protein sequence: CSAPLSTVRGAKLFF.

A few counts support this clonotype. CDR3 coding DNA: TGTGCCAGCAGTCCCCCCTTGACGGGGACCCCCACAGATACGCAGTATTTT. Protein sequence: CASSPPLTGTPTDTQYF. The chain employs TRBV28 and TRBJ2-3; TRBD1 or TRBD2 may be the D gene (5 bases each). CDR1 is MDHEN, CDR2 SYDVKM, per germline. This CDR3 is built from 17 residues. Trimming removed 5 bases at V and 2 bases at J, with 20 bases between.

This clonotype was seen only a few times. The chain is built from TRBV7-6 and TRBJ2-1; TRBD2 might be the D (6 bases). CDR1 and CDR2 (germline): SGHVS, FNYEAQ. Trimming cost V 5 bases and J 0 bases, with 11 bases left between them. CDR3 size: 15 residues. CDR3: CASSRDWSSYNEQFF. In DNA form, the CDR3 reads TGTGCCAGCAGCCGGGACTGGAGCTCCTACAATGAGCAGTTCTTC.

This clonotype came up a few times. The chain joins TRBV5-1 to TRBJ1-6, with D unclear. The CDR3 is 16 amino acids. CDR1 is SGHRS and CDR2 is YFSETQ in the germline V gene. Trimming shortened V by 0 bases and J by 8 bases, and 15 bases separated the two germline ends. CDR3 sequence: CASSLDEGPLYSPLHF. Here the CDR3 DNA reads TGCGCCAGCAGCTTGGATGAGGGCCCACTTTATTCACCCCTCCACTTT.

Many counts were recorded for this clonotype. The rearrangement uses TRBV7-9 and TRBJ2-1; 8 positions agree with TRBD2. The V gene end was trimmed by 2 bases and the J gene end by 6 bases; junction bases not matched to a gene: 3. CDR1 SEHNR and CDR2 FQNEAQ come from the germline V gene (reference sequence). This CDR3 is built from 14 residues. CDR3 protein: CASSLPGLGNEQFF. The CDR3 region has the DNA TGTGCCAGCAGCTTACCGGGACTAGGCAATGAGCAGTTCTTC. The full variable domain, its missing parts supplied by reference TRBV7-9 and TRBJ2-1, is DTGVSQNPRHKITKRGQNVTFRCDPISEHNRLYWYRQTLGQGPEFLTYFQNEAQLEKSRLLSDRFSAERPKGSFSTLEIQRTEQGDSAMYLCASSLPGLGNEQFFGPGTRLTVL.

This clonotype was detected ten times or more. The V and J genes are TRBV3-1 and TRBJ2-1, with 10 bases that match TRBD2. The V segment lost 1 base and the J segment 15 bases; nucleotides outside the gene matches: 15. CDR3 length: 16 amino acids. From germline, CDR1 is LGHDT and CDR2 YNNKEL (reference sequence). CDR3 nucleotides: TGTGCCAGCAGCCAAGGTTCGTCTAGCGGGGGCCTCTCTCTGTTCTTC. It specifies CASSQGSSSGGLSLFF.

This clonotype occurred a few times. The chain has TRBV7-9 and TRBJ1-1; D remains ambiguous. CDR1 is SEHNR, CDR2 FQNEAQ, per germline (reference sequence). The CDR3 length is 13 residues. With 0 bases removed from V and 6 bases from J, the gap between germline ends came to 8 bases. The CDR3 protein is CASSLAAGSEAFF. The CDR3 DNA sequence: TGTGCCAGCAGCTTAGCGGCGGGCTCTGAAGCTTTCTTT.

This clonotype was observed a few times. The chain carries TRBV6-4 and TRBJ1-5; D call uncertain. This CDR3 spans 13 amino acids. Per germline, CDR1 MRHNA and CDR2 SNTAGT. V was shortened by 0 bases and J by 8 bases, with 8 bases between the two germline ends. In DNA, the CDR3 is TGTGCCAGCAGTGACTCACCCGGAGAGCCCCAGCATTTT. Translation gives CASSDSPGEPQHF.

This clonotype was counted ten times or more. The chain couples TRBV3-1 to TRBJ2-7; 9 positions match TRBD1. V shed 4 bases and J 4 bases; nucleotides not matched to a gene: 14. In germline, CDR1 is LGHDT, CDR2 YNNKEL (reference sequence). This CDR3 is 17 amino acids long. The CDR3 nucleotides read TGTGCCAGCAGCCCCGCCGGGCCGGGACAGGGTATTTACGAGCAGTACTTC. Protein: CASSPAGPGQGIYEQYF.

This clonotype was detected only a few times. This chain joins TRBV6-5 and TRBJ2-5; 7 bases fit TRBD1. The germline V gene encodes CDR1 MNHEY and CDR2 SVGAGI. The length of the CDR3 is 17 residues. The trim removed 2 bases at V and 2 bases at J, leaving 11 bases unmatched. The CDR3, as DNA: TGTGCCAGCAGTTACGGACAGGCGTTTGCAAGTCAAGAGACCCAGTACTTC. Protein product: CASSYGQAFASQETQYF.

The rearrangement uses TRBV25-1 and TRBJ2-3, with 9 bases that match TRBD1. The CDR3 loop spans 19 amino acids. The germline CDR1 and CDR2 sequences are MGHDK and SYGVNS. The junction had 16 bases not matched to a gene; V was cut back by 2 bases and J by 4 bases. In nucleotides, the CDR3 is TGTGCCAGCAGTGAACTCCATATGGGACAGGGTAGTAGTGCAGATACGCAGTATTTT. As protein: CASSELHMGQGSSADTQYF. The entire variable domain, with the rest obtained from reference TRBV25-1 and TRBJ2-3, is as follows: EADIYQTPRYLVIGTGKKITLECSQTMGHDKMYWYQQDPGMELHLIHYSYGVNSTEKGDLSSESTVSRIRTEHFPLTLESARPSHTSQYLCASSELHMGQGSSADTQYFGPGTRLTVL.

This clonotype was seen at least ten times. The chain links TRBV7-2 to TRBJ2-2; 11 nucleotides match TRBD2. The CDR3 is 16 residues long. J gave up 7 bases and V 3 bases, and 7 bases lay outside the gene matches. Germline loops: CDR1 SGHTA, CDR2 FQGNSA. DNA of the CDR3: TGTGCCAGCAGCTTCGCTAGCGGGAGGATTCACGGGGAGCTGTTTTTT. Its protein product is CASSFASGRIHGELFF. Full variable domain (missing parts from reference TRBV7-2 and TRBJ2-2): GAGVSQSPSNKVTEKGKDVELRCDPISGHTALYWYRQSLGQGLEFLIYFQGNSAPDKSGLPSDRFSAERTGGSVSTLTIQRTQQEDSAVYLCASSFASGRIHGELFFGEGSRLTVL.

The V and J genes are TRBV5-6 and TRBJ2-5; D call uncertain. Per germline, CDR1 SGHDT and CDR2 YYEEEE. Trimming took 0 bases from V and 4 from J, leaving 25 bases between them. This CDR3 contains 19 residues. DNA for the CDR3: TGTGCCAGCAGCTTGGTGTTTGTCAGAGATACTCCCCTACGAGAGACCCAGTACTTC. Amino acid sequence: CASSLVFVRDTPLRETQYF.

This clonotype was counted ten times or more. This chain links TRBV6-1 with TRBJ2-3; TRBD2 matches at 12 bases. CDR1 is MNHNS, CDR2 SASEGT, per germline. The V segment lost 4 bases and the J segment 4 bases; nucleotides outside the gene matches: 0. This CDR3 has 14 amino acids. The CDR3 region has the DNA TGTGCCAGCAGTGGACTAGCGGGAGCAGATACGCAGTATTTT. This encodes CASSGLAGADTQYF.

This clonotype has just a few counts. The chain employs TRBV12-3 or TRBV12-4 and TRBJ1-1; weak D call: TRBD1 (6 bases). The CDR3 contains 12 residues. Trimming shortened V by 6 bases and J by 8 bases, and 13 bases separated the two germline ends. Here the CDR3 DNA reads TGTGCCAGCAGGCGGTGGACAGCGGAAGCTTTCTTT. Its translation: CASRRWTAEAFF.

J is TRBJ2-5 and V is TRBV7-6; D tentatively reads TRBD1 or TRBD2 (6 bases each). CDR3 length equals 15 residues. Trimming stripped 4 bases from V and 2 bases from J, with 14 bases between. Germline CDR1 is SGHVS and CDR2 is FNYEAQ. In nucleotides, the CDR3 is TGTGCCAGCAGCTCGACTAGGGGGATACAAGAGACCCAGTACTTC. It specifies CASSSTRGIQETQYF.

There are a few counts of this clonotype. V and J are TRBV5-4 and TRBJ2-1; 11 bases are shared with TRBD1. Germline V gene lookup returns CDR1 SGHNT and CDR2 YYREEE (reference sequence). V lost 6 bases and J lost 4; bases outside the gene matches: 6. CDR3 length: 15 amino acids. The CDR3 DNA reads as TGTGCCAGCAACCCCGGACAGGGGGCTTACAATGAGCAGTTCTTC. Translated: CASNPGQGAYNEQFF. The entire variable domain, with the rest obtained from reference TRBV5-4 and TRBJ2-1, is as follows: ETGVTQSPTHLIKTRGQQVTLRCSSQSGHNTVSWYQQALGQGPQFIFQYYREEENGRGNFPPRFSGLQFPNYSSELNVNALELDDSALYLCASNPGQGAYNEQFFGPGTRLTVL.